These T cell receptor beta chains were read from a single sample in a study of CD8+ T cells in alopecia areata. Sequencing was performed with immunoSEQ multiplex PCR; in TCRdb, only in-frame clones are kept and a portion is missing. The sample has 140,000 to 150,000 clones; nearly 55% are singletons. The sample consisted of CD8+ T cells sorted from blood, taken at week 4, from a patient treated with tofacitinib. These receptors originate from a human donor with alopecia areata. Each CDR3 is given with its conserved first and last residue. D genes are given only for firm matches. Size is omitted from some rows. Given values are once, few, many or a class for expanded clones.

abundance	len	v_gene	j_gene	d_gene	CDR3nt	CDR3aa
-	11	TRBV20-1	TRBJ1-2	TRBD1	TGCACCCCAGACAGGGACAATGGCTACACCTTC	CTPDRDNGYTF
-	12	TRBV30	TRBJ1-2	-	TGTGCCTGGAGTGAGGGGAACTATGGCTACACCTTC	CAWSEGNYGYTF
-	13	TRBV6-6	TRBJ2-3	-	TGTGCCAGCAGTCCCGACCTAACAGATACGCAGTATTTT	CASSPDLTDTQYF
-	15	TRBV7-9	TRBJ2-7	-	TGTGCCAGCAGCTCCAGCTGGGCCCAGGGGACCGAGCAGTACTTC	CASSSSWAQGTEQYF
-	14	TRBV10-3	TRBJ1-2	-	TGTGCCATCCTTGGACCGGGAGATGACTATGGCTACACCTTC	CAILGPGDDYGYTF
-	15	TRBV19	TRBJ1-1	TRBD1	TGTGCCAGTAGCCACAGGGGGCTACTAGACACTGAAGCTTTCTTT	CASSHRGLLDTEAFF
-	16	TRBV27	TRBJ2-4	-	TGTGCCAGCAGTTTTCGAAGCGCACTAGCCAAAAACATTCAGTACTTC	CASSFRSALAKNIQYF
few	10	TRBV30	TRBJ1-1	-	TGTGCCTGGAAGAACACTGAAGCTTTCTTT	CAWKNTEAFF
-	15	TRBV7-2	TRBJ1-6	-	TGTGCCAGCAGCTTAGACTCGGGGGGATATTCACCCCTCCACTTT	CASSLDSGGYSPLHF
-	15	TRBV5-6	TRBJ1-1	-	TGTGCCAGCAGCTTGATCCCCAGAACGAACACTGAAGCTTTCTTT	CASSLIPRTNTEAFF
-	14	TRBV10-3	TRBJ2-7	-	TGTGCCATCAAACCGGTGCCTTATCAGGACGAGCAGTACTTC	CAIKPVPYQDEQYF
-	13	TRBV29-1	TRBJ2-7	TRBD1	TGCAGCGTTACAGGGGGCGACTCCTACGAGCAGTACTTC	CSVTGGDSYEQYF
-	16	TRBV4-2	TRBJ1-4	-	TGTGCCAGCAGCCAAAGGCTCGGGGGCGAAGATGAAAAACTGTTTTTT	CASSQRLGGEDEKLFF
few	13	TRBV29-1	TRBJ2-5	TRBD2	TGCAGCTCCCTAGCGGGACCCCAAGAGACCCAGTACTTC	CSSLAGPQETQYF
-	13	TRBV10-3	TRBJ2-5	TRBD2	TGTGCCATCAGTGAAGCGGGGGAGGAGACCCAGTACTTC	CAISEAGEETQYF
-	13	TRBV9	TRBJ1-6	-	TGTGCCAGCAGCGTTGCAGAGAATTCACCCCTCCACTTT	CASSVAENSPLHF
few	16	TRBV5-6	TRBJ2-1	-	TGTGCCAGCAGCTTGGACACAGGGTATTCCTACAATGAGCAGTTCTTC	CASSLDTGYSYNEQFF